Shown below are 32 T cell receptor beta chains from a single sample sequenced in a study of T cell repertoires in cytomegalovirus infection. For these receptors, no antigen is known. MiXCR was run by TCRdb on the reads, yielding one entry per CDR3 protein. The sample shows under 450,000 distinct CDR3 sequences, about 34% of them seen only once. The source was cultured PBMCs, collected from culture after CMV antigen stimulation. The receptors were sampled from a human donor in good health (CMV status not recorded). Some clones in this sample may be carry-over from other donors' samples.

The chain recombines TRBV20-1 with TRBJ2-3, with D possibly being TRBD2 (7 bases). Germline-derived CDR1 and CDR2 are DFQATT and SNEGSKA (reference sequence). The CDR3 loop spans 15 amino acids. The CDR3 DNA sequence: TGCAGCCCGAATAAGAGGGGGGGATACACAGATACGCAGTATTTT. It specifies CSPNKRGGYTDTQYF.

This clonotype was seen only once. The V and J genes are TRBV19 and TRBJ1-1; D uncertain. Germline CDR1 and CDR2: LNHDA and SQIVND (reference sequence). The CDR3 has 13 residues. Trimming stripped 5 bases from V and 5 bases from J, with 12 bases between. CDR3 sequence (DNA): TGTGCCAGTAGTCTGCGAGCGGAAACTGAAGCTTTCTTT. Its protein product is CASSLRAETEAFF. Looking up the rest from reference TRBV19 and TRBJ1-1 gives the full variable domain: DGGITQSPKYLFRKEGQNVTLSCEQNLNHDAMYWYRQDPGQGLRLIYYSQIVNDFQKGDIAEGYSVSREKKESFPLTVTSAQKNPTAFYLCASSLRAETEAFFGQGTRLTVV.

This clonotype came up many times. CDR3 in amino acids: CASSLDSPASMKPYNEQFF. The CDR3 bases are TGTGCCAGCAGCTTAGATAGTCCAGCTTCCATGAAGCCCTACAATGAGCAGTTCTTC. The V gene is TRBV11-2, the J gene TRBJ2-1; D remains ambiguous. The CDR3 length is 19 residues. Germline-derived CDR1 and CDR2 are SGHAT and FQNNGV. V was cut by 0 bases and J by 2 bases, with 20 bases left in between.

This clonotype was seen many times. The chain recombines TRBV7-2 with TRBJ2-3; 8 bases fit TRBD1. Per germline, CDR1 SGHTA and CDR2 FQGNSA. The length of the CDR3 is 14 residues. V gave up 3 bases and J gave up 6 bases; unmatched junction bases: 5. The CDR3 DNA reads TGTGCCAGCAGCTTCGGACAGGGTGGGGATACGCAGTATTTT. Protein: CASSFGQGGDTQYF.

The rearrangement joins TRBV4-1 to TRBJ1-1, with D perhaps matching TRBD1 (6 bases). The CDR3 spans 15 residues. Trimming removed 1 base at V and 1 base at J, with 10 bases between. Germline-derived CDR1 and CDR2 are MGHRA and YSYEKL. CDR3 loop: CASSQGSQGNTEAFF. In DNA form, the CDR3 reads TGCGCCAGCAGCCAAGGATCACAGGGGAACACTGAAGCTTTCTTT.

This clonotype has more than one count but fewer than ten. The chain couples TRBV7-9 to TRBJ2-1; TRBD1 is a possible D gene (9 bases). The CDR3 is 20 residues long. V shed 3 bases and J shed 4 bases, with 28 bases lying between them. The V gene's germline CDR1 is SEHNR and CDR2 FQNEAQ (reference sequence). The CDR3 loop is CASSLAQGARIAGIYNEQFF. The CDR3 DNA is TGTGCCAGCAGCTTGGCACAGGGGGCGAGGATAGCGGGAATTTACAATGAGCAGTTCTTC.

The chain uses TRBV12-3 or TRBV12-4 and TRBJ2-3; 9 bases are shared with TRBD2. V lost 5 bases, J lost 0 bases, and 9 bases stayed unmatched. CDR3 size: 17 residues. CDR3 coding DNA: TGTGCCAGCAGTCTTCGACTAGCGGAGTCTAGCACAGATACGCAGTATTTT. It encodes CASSLRLAESSTDTQYF.

The rearrangement links TRBV12-3 or TRBV12-4 to TRBJ2-7; 8 bases fit TRBD1. V lost 8 bases and J lost 5; bases outside the gene matches: 8. CDR3 length: 13 amino acids. The CDR3 region is CASAPQGAHEQYV. CDR3 DNA: TGTGCCAGCGCCCCCCAGGGGGCCCACGAGCAGTACGTC.

This clonotype was seen only a few times. The chain carries TRBV7-6 and TRBJ2-7; D remains unclear. The ends were cut back, 1 base at V and 1 base at J, with 11 bases in the middle. This CDR3 is 15 amino acids long. Per germline, CDR1 SGHVS and CDR2 FNYEAQ. The CDR3 coding sequence is TGTGCCAGCAGCTTAGGACGCGGTCTATCCTACGAGCAGTACTTC. The encoded protein is CASSLGRGLSYEQYF.

The rearrangement uses TRBV12-3 or TRBV12-4 and TRBJ1-5; the match to TRBD1 covers 8 bases. V lost 6 bases to trimming and J lost 7 bases; unmatched junction nucleotides: 8. The CDR3 loop spans 14 amino acids. The CDR3 loop reads CASSKDRAEQPQHF. CDR3 nucleotide sequence: TGTGCCAGCAGCAAGGACAGGGCAGAACAGCCCCAGCATTTT.

The chain uses TRBV19 and TRBJ2-3; 8 bases agree with TRBD2. From germline, CDR1 is LNHDA and CDR2 SQIVND (reference sequence). After removal of 3 bases from V and 4 bases from J, the junction contained 6 bases not matched to a gene. The CDR3 length is 15 residues. The CDR3 spells CASSMVGTSADTQYF. The CDR3 nucleotides are TGTGCCAGTAGTATGGTCGGGACTAGTGCAGATACGCAGTATTTT.

The gene calls are TRBV5-4 and TRBJ1-4; unclear D gene. Germline V gene sequence: CDR1 SGHNT, CDR2 YYREEE (reference sequence). V was clipped by 6 bases and J by 8 bases, with 17 bases between them. The CDR3 length is 14 residues. The chain's CDR3 is CASNEGASKEKLFF. The CDR3, as DNA: TGTGCCAGCAACGAGGGTGCCAGCAAGGAAAAACTGTTTTTT. The complete variable domain, with remaining parts taken from reference TRBV5-4 and TRBJ1-4, reads ETGVTQSPTHLIKTRGQQVTLRCSSQSGHNTVSWYQQALGQGPQFIFQYYREEENGRGNFPPRFSGLQFPNYSSELNVNALELDDSALYLCASNEGASKEKLFFGSGTQLSVL.

This clonotype has just a few counts. The chain is built from TRBV2 and TRBJ2-2, with 14 bases fitting TRBD2. After removal of 6 bases from V and 5 bases from J, the junction contained 8 bases not matched to a gene. Per germline, CDR1 SNHLY and CDR2 FYNNEI. This CDR3 contains 17 residues. The CDR3 region has the DNA TGTGCCAGCAGAAGGACTAGCGGGAGGTTAGGGACCGGGGAGCTGTTTTTT. Its translation: CASRRTSGRLGTGELFF.

In this sample, this clonotype turned up a few times. This chain uses TRBV6-1 with TRBJ2-3; D is uncertain. There are 16 residues in the CDR3. The ends were cut back, 5 bases at V and 4 bases at J, with 19 bases in the middle. In germline, CDR1 is MNHNS, CDR2 SASEGT. CDR3 loop: CASSSHLRANPDTQYF. For the CDR3, the DNA is TGTGCCAGCAGTTCCCACCTCCGGGCTAACCCAGATACGCAGTATTTT.

V is TRBV19 and J is TRBJ1-5; TRBD1 aligns across 9 bases. Looked up from germline, CDR1 is LNHDA and CDR2 is SQIVND (reference sequence). With 4 bases clipped from V and 1 base from J, the junction kept 5 bases outside the gene matches. This CDR3 is 16 amino acids long. The chain's CDR3 is CASSTGTGFSNQPQHF. CDR3 nucleotides: TGTGCCAGTAGTACGGGGACAGGGTTCAGCAATCAGCCCCAGCATTTT.

The rearrangement joins TRBV9 to TRBJ2-3; 7 bases are shared with TRBD2. CDR3 length equals 15 residues. With 0 bases clipped from V and 4 bases from J, the junction kept 5 bases outside the gene matches. The germline gives CDR1 SGDLS, CDR2 YYNGEE. For the CDR3, the DNA is TGTGCCAGCAGCGTAGGCGGGAGTACGGCAGATACGCAGTATTTT. This gives the protein CASSVGGSTADTQYF.

This clonotype was counted a few times. This chain joins TRBV12-3 or TRBV12-4 and TRBJ1-1, with a tentative D call TRBD1 (6 bases). There are 15 residues in the CDR3. V gave up 5 bases and J gave up 0 bases, with 13 bases separating them. CDR3 region: CASSPPGQLNTEAFF. Written as DNA, the CDR3 is TGTGCCAGCAGTCCCCCCGGACAGCTGAACACTGAAGCTTTCTTT.

CDR3 in DNA: TGTGCCAGTATAAACCCGGCGGTCGAGAACACTGAAGCTTTCTTT. Translation: CASINPAVENTEAFF. The rearrangement uses TRBV19 and TRBJ1-1, with D unclear. From germline, CDR1 is LNHDA and CDR2 SQIVND (reference sequence). The CDR3 totals 15 residues. V dropped 7 bases and J dropped 1 base, with 16 bases sitting between them.

This rearrangement joins TRBV7-2 to TRBJ2-3, with D uncertain. CDR3 length: 12 residues. V lost 2 bases to trimming and J lost 6 bases, with 6 bases between them. The V gene's germline CDR1 is SGHTA and CDR2 FQGNSA. This CDR3 is CASSLWPDTQYF. The DNA for the CDR3 is TGTGCCAGCAGCTTATGGCCGGATACGCAGTATTTT. Based on the CDR3 plus reference TRBV7-2 and TRBJ2-3, the full variable domain is GAGVSQSPSNKVTEKGKDVELRCDPISGHTALYWYRQSLGQGLEFLIYFQGNSAPDKSGLPSDRFSAERTGGSVSTLTIQRTQQEDSAVYLCASSLWPDTQYFGPGTRLTVL.

This clonotype was counted at least ten times. The CDR3 DNA follows: TGTGCCAGCAGCTTCGAGCGGGTACTAGCCAAAAACATTCAGTACTTC. The encoded protein is CASSFERVLAKNIQYF. J is TRBJ2-4 and V is TRBV7-2, with a possible D match to TRBD2 (6 bases). Germline V gene lookup returns CDR1 SGHTA and CDR2 FQGNSA. This CDR3 has 16 amino acids. Trimming cost V 3 bases and J 0 bases, with 12 bases left between them.

This chain links TRBV27 with TRBJ2-1; D remains ambiguous. V was shortened by 7 bases and J by 3 bases, with 10 bases between the two germline ends. The CDR3 length is 13 residues. CDR1 is MNHEY, CDR2 SMNVEV, per germline (reference sequence). The CDR3 coding sequence is TGTGCCAGCACGAGTGGTAACTACAATGAGCAGTTCTTC. This encodes CASTSGNYNEQFF.

The rearrangement links TRBV28 to TRBJ1-2; TRBD1 aligns across 7 bases. The CDR3 runs to 14 residues. J lost 8 bases, V lost 5 bases, and 11 bases had no gene match. CDR1 MDHEN and CDR2 SYDVKM come from the germline V gene. The CDR3, as DNA: TGTGCCAGCAGTCCGGTAGAGGGGGCCTCGGGCTACACCTTC. Amino acid sequence: CASSPVEGASGYTF.

This clonotype was seen only a few times. This sequence joins TRBV27 and TRBJ2-5; 7 bases align to TRBD1. CDR3 size: 14 residues. The V segment lost 1 base and the J segment 5 bases; nucleotides outside the gene matches: 4. Germline CDR1 reads MNHEY; CDR2 reads SMNVEV (reference sequence). The CDR3 here is CASSLWDSPETQYF. CDR3 sequence (DNA): TGTGCCAGCAGTTTATGGGACAGCCCTGAGACCCAGTACTTC.

The chain uses TRBV19 and TRBJ2-7; D is undetermined. Germline V lookup: CDR1 LNHDA, CDR2 SQIVND (reference sequence). The V and J ends lost 3 bases and 3 bases respectively, with 12 bases between them. The CDR3 covers 14 residues. This CDR3 reads CASSINRLNYEQYF. The CDR3 bases are TGTGCCAGTAGTATTAACAGACTTAACTACGAGCAGTACTTC.

The rearrangement uses TRBV15 and TRBJ1-2; TRBD1 matches at 7 bases. Germline CDR1 is LNHNV and CDR2 is YYDKDF (reference sequence). The CDR3 is 16 residues long. V was pared by 0 bases and J by 3 bases, with 7 bases of the junction left unmatched. DNA of the CDR3: TGTGCCACCAGCAGAGAGGGGACAGCCCGGGACTATGGCTACACCTTC. Amino acid sequence: CATSREGTARDYGYTF. Looking up the rest from reference TRBV15 and TRBJ1-2 gives the full variable domain: DAMVIQNPRYQVTQFGKPVTLSCSQTLNHNVMYWYQQKSSQAPKLLFHYYDKDFNNEADTPDNFQSRRPNTSFCFLDIRSPGLGDTAMYLCATSREGTARDYGYTFGSGTRLTVV.

This clonotype has more than one count but fewer than ten. J is TRBJ2-7 and V is TRBV7-2; 8 positions agree with TRBD2. J was trimmed by 0 bases and V by 2 bases; bases with no gene match: 9. The germline V gene has CDR1 SGHTA and CDR2 FQGNSA. This CDR3 region has 17 residues. CDR3 loop: CASSLLTSDLYSYEQYF. The CDR3 DNA reads TGTGCCAGCAGCTTATTGACTAGCGATCTCTACTCCTACGAGCAGTACTTC. Combining the CDR3 with reference TRBV7-2 and TRBJ2-7 gives the whole variable domain GAGVSQSPSNKVTEKGKDVELRCDPISGHTALYWYRQSLGQGLEFLIYFQGNSAPDKSGLPSDRFSAERTGGSVSTLTIQRTQQEDSAVYLCASSLLTSDLYSYEQYFGPGTRLTVT.

This clonotype was found a few times. This chain joins TRBV6-6 and TRBJ2-1; tentatively, D is TRBD2 (6 bases). This CDR3 comprises 15 residues. The germline V and J ends were trimmed by 6 bases and 6 bases, with 18 bases remaining between them. Germline CDR1 MNHNY, CDR2 SVGAGI (reference sequence). The CDR3 loop is CASRPWRGSSNEQFF. The CDR3 nucleotides are TGTGCCAGCAGGCCCTGGAGGGGATCGTCCAATGAGCAGTTCTTC.

The genes are TRBV27 and TRBJ1-5, with unresolved D. The CDR3 covers 15 residues. V was pared by 1 base and J by 6 bases, with 13 bases between. From germline, CDR1 is MNHEY and CDR2 SMNVEV (reference sequence). The chain's CDR3 is CASSLLTGISQPQHF. CDR3 in DNA: TGTGCCAGCAGTTTATTGACGGGCATTAGTCAGCCCCAGCATTTT.

This clonotype came up a few times. The chain has TRBV28 and TRBJ1-4, with a weak D call TRBD1 (5 bases). Germline-derived CDR1 and CDR2 are MDHEN and SYDVKM. The CDR3 covers 15 residues. Trimming pared 5 bases from V and 0 bases from J, leaving 10 bases between. Here the CDR3 reads CASSGTEPTNEKLFF. CDR3 DNA: TGTGCCAGCAGTGGGACGGAGCCAACTAATGAAAAACTGTTTTTT.

Note on this clonotype: This may come from a read error, since a much larger clone is one base off. J is TRBJ1-1 and V is TRBV6-2 or TRBV6-3; a weak D match, TRBD1 (6 bases). The V end was cut by 6 bases, the J end by 0 bases, with 11 bases between. Germline values: CDR1 MNHEY, CDR2 SVGEGT. CDR3 length: 14 amino acids. CDR3 region: CASSSDSMNTEAFF. As DNA, the CDR3 is TGTGCCAGCAGCTCGGACAGCATGAACACTGAAGCTTTCTTT.

This clonotype has a handful of counts. The rearrangement links TRBV27 to TRBJ2-1, with unresolved D. Trimming pared 1 base from V and 0 bases from J, leaving 7 bases between. Germline values: CDR1 MNHEY, CDR2 SMNVEV (reference sequence). The CDR3 totals 15 residues. CDR3 sequence: CASSLYLSSYNEQFF. The CDR3 DNA reads TGTGCCAGCAGTTTATATCTGAGCTCCTACAATGAGCAGTTCTTC.

This clonotype has just a few counts. V is TRBV12-3 or TRBV12-4 and J is TRBJ2-1, with 9 bases aligning to TRBD2. The CDR3 is made up of 15 amino acids. Trimming took 4 bases from V and 9 from J; bases not matched to a gene: 10. CDR3 nucleotide sequence: TGTGCCAGCAGTTGGGCTAGCGGGAATGGAGGTGAGCAGTTCTTC. Translated: CASSWASGNGGEQFF.